Below, 24 T cell receptor beta chains from the same sample are listed, as sequenced in a study of blood T cells in healthy people across ages. Primed by a sample-barcoded 5' primer and a J-beta primer mix, a second PCR proceeded for roughly 7 to 12 cycles. TCRdb called the 5' RACE reads again in MiXCR, with one record for every CDR3 protein. Found here are roughly 800,000 distinct CDR3 sequences, more than 45% of them singletons; the top ten hold around 20%. The sequencing input was blood. The receptor source for this set is a man younger than 40 in good health.

The rearrangement links TRBV5-6 to TRBJ1-6; D unresolved. V lost 1 base and J 7 bases, leaving 12 bases between the germline ends. This CDR3 contains 15 residues. CDR1 and CDR2 (germline): SGHDT, YYEEEE. The CDR3 DNA is TGTGCCAGCAGCTTGAAAGGCCTGGGAAATTCACCCCTCCACTTT. This sequence encodes CASSLKGLGNSPLHF. Combining the CDR3 with reference TRBV5-6 and TRBJ1-6 gives the whole variable domain DAGVTQSPTHLIKTRGQQVTLRCSPKSGHDTVSWYQQALGQGPQFIFQYYEEEERQRGNFPDRFSGHQFPNYSSELNVNALLLGDSALYLCASSLKGLGNSPLHFGNGTRLTVT.

V usage is TRBV7-2 and J usage is TRBJ2-7, with 7 bases lining up with TRBD2. With 3 bases clipped from V and 5 bases from J, the junction kept 19 bases outside the gene matches. Germline CDR1 is SGHTA and CDR2 is FQGNSA. CDR3 length: 18 amino acids. The CDR3 DNA reads TGTGCCAGCAGCTTTCGGCCGAACCCAGGACTAGGAGGGGACGAGCAGTACTTC. Its protein product is CASSFRPNPGLGGDEQYF.

The chain recombines TRBV10-3 with TRBJ2-5; 7 positions match TRBD1. V shed 10 bases, J shed 2 bases, and the junction held 7 bases outside the gene matches. Germline CDR1 and CDR2: ENHRY and SYGVKD. The CDR3 length is 13 residues. As DNA, the CDR3 is TGTGCCACCGAGACAGGGAATCAAGAGACCCAGTACTTC. Its translation is CATETGNQETQYF.

The rearrangement uses TRBV20-1 and TRBJ1-2; no firm D call. The germline V and J ends were trimmed by 6 bases and 5 bases, with 19 bases remaining between them. The CDR3 has 14 amino acids. Germline V gene sequence: CDR1 DFQATT, CDR2 SNEGSKA (reference sequence). Here the CDR3 DNA reads TGCAGTGCGGAGAGTGGTATCGCGCGGTATGGCTACACCTTC. It encodes CSAESGIARYGYTF.

The rearrangement joins TRBV6-5 to TRBJ2-7; D is undetermined. Per germline, CDR1 MNHEY and CDR2 SVGAGI. Trimming left V 3 bases short and J 6 bases short, with 18 bases between. This CDR3 has 15 residues. The CDR3 protein is CASSYYPDLTSEQYF. In DNA, the CDR3 is TGTGCCAGCAGTTATTACCCGGACCTGACAAGCGAGCAGTACTTC.

This clonotype has just one count. The V gene is TRBV5-1, the J gene TRBJ2-4, with 8 bases aligning to TRBD1. Germline values: CDR1 SGHRS, CDR2 YFSETQ. Trimming at V came to 0 bases and at J to 5 bases, leaving 1 base not matched to a gene. The CDR3 extends over 14 amino acids. CDR3 nucleotide sequence: TGCGCCAGCAGCTTGGGACAGGGGCAAAACATTCAGTACTTC. This codes for CASSLGQGQNIQYF.

As DNA, the CDR3 is TGTGCCAGCAGGGGAGGGGGCGCGTCGGACACTGAAGCTTTCTTT. It encodes CASRGGGASDTEAFF. The chain is built from TRBV6-5 and TRBJ1-1, with TRBD1 matching over 7 bases. After removal of 6 bases from V and 3 bases from J, the junction contained 10 bases not matched to a gene. Germline loops: CDR1 MNHEY, CDR2 SVGAGI. This CDR3 has 15 amino acids.

The chain has TRBV5-1 and TRBJ2-7; TRBD1 aligns across 9 bases. The V and J ends lost 3 bases and 5 bases, in that order; junction bases with no gene match: 9. Germline values: CDR1 SGHRS, CDR2 YFSETQ. The CDR3 has 15 amino acids. The CDR3 spells CASSSGQGGFHEQYF. DNA for the CDR3: TGCGCCAGCAGCTCGGGACAGGGAGGTTTCCACGAGCAGTACTTC.

The chain joins TRBV2 to TRBJ2-1; D is possibly TRBD2 (6 bases). Germline V gene lookup returns CDR1 SNHLY and CDR2 FYNNEI. Trimming cost V 4 bases and J 0 bases, with 13 bases left between them. This CDR3 spans 16 amino acids. CDR3 in amino acids: CASSGPLSGSYNEQFF. As DNA, the CDR3 is TGTGCCAGCAGTGGCCCCCTTAGCGGCTCCTACAATGAGCAGTTCTTC.

V gene TRBV6-2 or TRBV6-3 combines with J gene TRBJ1-5, with D possibly being TRBD1 (5 bases). The V gene lost 6 bases and the J gene lost 4 bases, with 19 bases spanning the gap. The CDR3 sequence is 16 residues long. Germline V gives CDR1 MNHEY, CDR2 SVGEGT. DNA of the CDR3: TGTGCCAGCAGGGTTCCCGGGACTCTACTAAATCAGCCCCAGCATTTT. Residues: CASRVPGTLLNQPQHF.

The V gene is TRBV7-2, the J gene TRBJ2-2; D ambiguous. The CDR3 loop spans 14 amino acids. Germline V gene sequence: CDR1 SGHTA, CDR2 FQGNSA. V shed 2 bases and J shed 2 bases, with 6 bases lying between them. The CDR3 DNA reads TGTGCCAGCAGCTTATATTCTAACACCGGGGAGCTGTTTTTT. Translated, it gives CASSLYSNTGELFF.

V is TRBV6-5 and J is TRBJ2-3; D is undetermined. Germline lookup yields CDR1 MNHEY and CDR2 SVGAGI. This CDR3 is 12 amino acids long. V dropped 6 bases and J dropped 2 bases, with 6 bases sitting between them. The CDR3 region is CASRTLTDTQYF. The CDR3 nucleotides read TGTGCCAGCAGAACTCTCACAGATACGCAGTATTTT.

This clonotype was seen more than once but under ten times. The chain employs TRBV6-5 and TRBJ2-1; possibly TRBD2 for D (6 bases). Germline V gene data show CDR1 as MNHEY and CDR2 as SVGAGI. Trimming removed 2 bases from V and 5 bases from J, with 13 bases in between. This CDR3 region has 15 residues. The CDR3 sequence: CASSYDGAGNNEQFF. The CDR3 DNA follows: TGTGCCAGCAGTTACGACGGGGCGGGGAACAATGAGCAGTTCTTC.

J is TRBJ2-7 and V is TRBV9; 10 bases map to TRBD2. Trimming cost V 4 bases and J 6 bases; bases outside gene matches: 16. This CDR3 comprises 17 residues. CDR1 and CDR2 from the germline V gene are SGDLS and YYNGEE. CDR3 in amino acids: CASSLGGMGLAGVEQYF. Here the CDR3 DNA reads TGTGCCAGCAGCCTAGGGGGAATGGGTCTAGCGGGAGTCGAGCAGTACTTC. Supplemented by reference TRBV9 and TRBJ2-7, the full variable domain reads DSGVTQTPKHLITATGQRVTLRCSPRSGDLSVYWYQQSLDQGLQFLIQYYNGEERAKGNILERFSAQQFPDLHSELNLSSLELGDSALYFCASSLGGMGLAGVEQYFGPGTRLTVT.

The rearrangement joins TRBV5-1 to TRBJ2-5; D remains unclear. Trimming cost V 10 bases and J 4 bases, with 14 bases left between them. CDR1 is SGHRS, CDR2 YFSETQ, per germline. The CDR3 sequence is 12 residues long. CDR3 sequence reads: CAPNGVSETQYF. For the CDR3, the DNA is TGCGCCCCCAACGGCGTCTCAGAGACCCAGTACTTC. Looking up the rest from reference TRBV5-1 and TRBJ2-5 gives the full variable domain: KAGVTQTPRYLIKTRGQQVTLSCSPISGHRSVSWYQQTPGQGLQFLFEYFSETQRNKGNFPGRFSGRQFSNSRSEMNVSTLELGDSALYLCAPNGVSETQYFGPGTRLLVL.

V usage is TRBV6-1 and J usage is TRBJ2-1; the match to TRBD1 covers 8 bases. Unmatched junction bases numbered 3, after V lost 2 bases and J lost 9 bases. CDR3 length equals 13 residues. From germline, CDR1 is MNHNS and CDR2 SASEGT. This CDR3 reads CASSEYTGGEQFF. Written as DNA, the CDR3 is TGTGCCAGCAGTGAATACACAGGGGGTGAGCAGTTCTTC.

This clonotype was seen more than once but under ten times. The J gene is TRBJ2-7, the V gene TRBV6-5; TRBD1 agrees at 8 bases. The ends lost 0 bases at V and 2 bases at J; junction bases unmatched: 3. Germline V gene sequence: CDR1 MNHEY, CDR2 SVGAGI. This CDR3 contains 15 residues. The CDR3 sequence: CASSYSTGGPYEQYF. In DNA, the CDR3 is TGTGCCAGCAGTTACTCAACAGGGGGGCCCTACGAGCAGTACTTC.

This clonotype was found a few times. The chain carries TRBV27 and TRBJ2-4; 8 bases are a match to TRBD2. CDR1 is MNHEY, CDR2 SMNVEV, per germline (reference sequence). V shed 4 bases and J 7 bases; nucleotides not matched to a gene: 6. The CDR3 runs 14 residues. This CDR3 is CASSSGTRRNIQYF. CDR3 coding DNA: TGTGCCAGCAGTTCTGGGACTAGAAGGAACATTCAGTACTTC.

V gene TRBV20-1 combines with J gene TRBJ2-5, with TRBD1 as a possible D gene (7 bases). The V gene's germline CDR1 is DFQATT and CDR2 SNEGSKA (reference sequence). The V end lost 5 bases, the J end lost 0 bases, and 16 bases lay between the germline ends. The CDR3 consists of 15 residues. The CDR3 loop reads CSAEGGTDDQETQYF. For the CDR3, the DNA is TGCAGTGCTGAAGGCGGGACAGATGACCAAGAGACCCAGTACTTC.

In this sample, this clonotype turned up once. The chain carries TRBV7-2 and TRBJ2-4, with D unclear. The DNA end is a closer match to TRBJ2-7, so the J assignment may be wrong. The CDR3 spans 14 residues. CDR1 is SGHTA and CDR2 is FQGNSA in the germline V gene. The CDR3 nucleotides are TGTGCCAGCAGCCCCTGGACCCTATCCTACGAGCAGTACTTC. It is translated as CASSPWTLSYEQYF.

The chain recombines TRBV11-3 with TRBJ2-7; D remains ambiguous. The CDR3 consists of 10 residues. CDR1 and CDR2 (germline): SGHNT, YENEEA. V lost 8 bases, J lost 7 bases, and 9 bases lay in between. Written as DNA, the CDR3 is TGTGCCAGCGATTTGTGGGAGCAGTACTTC. It translates to CASDLWEQYF.

The chain has TRBV28 and TRBJ2-4; D not certain. The DNA end is a closer match to TRBJ2-5, so the J assignment may be wrong. Germline V lookup: CDR1 MDHEN, CDR2 SYDVKM. The CDR3 is 15 amino acids. DNA for the CDR3: TGTGCCAGCAGCCTCGACACACTGTACCAAGAGACCCAGTACTTC. Translated: CASSLDTLYQETQYF.

The chain joins TRBV21-1 to TRBJ2-1. TRBV21-1 is designated a pseudogene. The CDR3 covers 15 residues. The CDR3 sequence is CASSTQPTQTYEQFF. CDR3 DNA sequence: TGTGCCAGCAGCACCCAACCGACACAAACCTACGAGCAGTTCTTC.

The table lists this clonotype with a few counts. J is TRBJ2-7 and V is TRBV20-1; D is unresolved. V dropped 2 bases and J dropped 4 bases, with 12 bases sitting between them. The CDR3 extends over 13 amino acids. Germline loops: CDR1 DFQATT, CDR2 SNEGSKA (reference sequence). CDR3: CSARTRRAYEQYF. DNA for the CDR3: TGCAGTGCTAGAACCCGAAGGGCGTACGAGCAGTACTTC.